The 18 T cell receptor beta chains listed next were all sequenced from one sample in a study of blood T cell repertoires in COVID-19. Only in-frame clones appear in the TCRdb table, and some are missing; sequencing was by immunoSEQ multiplex PCR. Found here are a few hundred thousand clones, about 90% of them singletons; the top ten hold approximately 3.1%. Sample: PBMCs or T cells enriched from blood (not recorded which). All receptors come from a woman in her twenties or thirties who had recovered from COVID-19.

On this clone: Other nucleotide sequences from this sample produce the same CDR3. This rearrangement joins TRBV12-3 or TRBV12-4 to TRBJ1-1; D is undetermined. Trimming took 4 bases from V and 4 from J, leaving 4 bases between them. The CDR3 length is 11 residues. DNA for the CDR3: TGTGCCAGCAGTTCGTTCACTGAAGCTTTCTTT. This translates into CASSSFTEAFF.

This clone was counted once. This rearrangement joins TRBV5-1 to TRBJ1-4; 8 nucleotides match TRBD1. V lost 0 bases and J lost 10; bases outside the gene matches: 8. The CDR3 sequence is 15 residues long. Germline V CDR1 and CDR2: SGHRS, YFSETQ. CDR3 loop: CASSLDKGQGGKLFF. Here the CDR3 DNA reads TGCGCCAGCAGCTTGGACAAAGGACAGGGAGGAAAACTGTTTTTT.

The rearrangement joins TRBV7-2 to TRBJ2-7, with D perhaps matching TRBD2 (6 bases). CDR1 is SGHTA, CDR2 FQGNSA, per germline. Deletions cut 3 bases from V and 4 bases from J, with 10 bases between. The length of the CDR3 is 13 residues. CDR3 sequence: CASSLASEYEQYF. CDR3 sequence (DNA): TGTGCCAGCAGCTTGGCTAGCGAGTACGAGCAGTACTTC.

This clone was seen a single time. CDR3 in DNA: TGTGCCAGCAGTTTGACTAGCGTTGAGCAGTTCTTC. Protein product: CASSLTSVEQFF. This chain joins TRBV28 and TRBJ2-1; TRBD2 matches 8 bases. Trimming cost V 3 bases and J 9 bases; bases outside gene matches: 1. This CDR3 contains 12 residues. Per the germline V gene, CDR1 is MDHEN and CDR2 is SYDVKM.

The V call is TRBV6-5, the J call TRBJ1-5; 7 bases match TRBD1. V lost 5 bases and J lost 0; bases outside the gene matches: 4. Per the germline V gene, CDR1 is MNHEY and CDR2 is SVGAGI. CDR3 size: 15 residues. Written as DNA, the CDR3 is TGTGCCAGCAGTAATACAGGGGATAGCAATCAGCCCCAGCATTTT. As protein: CASSNTGDSNQPQHF.

The chain couples TRBV7-2 to TRBJ1-5; D is perhaps TRBD1 (6 bases). Germline CDR1 is SGHTA and CDR2 is FQGNSA. The CDR3 runs to 14 residues. The V end lost 5 bases, the J end lost 7 bases, and 15 bases lay between the germline ends. CDR3: CASSPGTKHQPQHF. CDR3 in DNA: TGTGCCAGCAGCCCCGGGACAAAGCACCAGCCCCAGCATTTT. Full variable domain (outside the CDR3, taken from reference TRBV7-2 and TRBJ1-5): GAGVSQSPSNKVTEKGKDVELRCDPISGHTALYWYRQSLGQGLEFLIYFQGNSAPDKSGLPSDRFSAERTGGSVSTLTIQRTQQEDSAVYLCASSPGTKHQPQHFGDGTRLSIL.

V gene TRBV2 combines with J gene TRBJ2-5, with a weak D call TRBD2 (5 bases). CDR3 length equals 14 residues. Trimming stripped 2 bases from V and 5 bases from J, with 12 bases between. Germline V gene sequence: CDR1 SNHLY, CDR2 FYNNEI. The CDR3 DNA follows: TGTGCCAGCAGTGAAATTGGGGAGCGGGAGACCCAGTACTTC. Amino acid sequence: CASSEIGERETQYF.

The V call is TRBV10-3, the J call TRBJ1-6; the D is unclear. The ends were cut back, 8 bases at V and 5 bases at J, with 7 bases in the middle. CDR1 is ENHRY, CDR2 SYGVKD, per germline. This CDR3 contains 12 residues. CDR3 loop: CAIGLNNSPLHF. CDR3 nucleotides: TGTGCCATCGGACTTAATAATTCACCCCTCCACTTT.

This sequence joins TRBV5-1 and TRBJ2-1; no definite D call. With 3 bases removed from V and 10 bases from J, the gap between germline ends came to 14 bases. The germline CDR1 and CDR2 sequences are SGHRS and YFSETQ. The CDR3 has 13 amino acids. DNA of the CDR3: TGCGCCAGCAGCTCGCGACTGGCGGTGGAGCAGTTCTTC. It is translated as CASSSRLAVEQFF.

The chain recombines TRBV28 with TRBJ2-1; tentative D call: TRBD2 (5 bases). There are 15 residues in the CDR3. The V and J ends lost 5 bases and 4 bases respectively, with 15 bases between them. Germline values: CDR1 MDHEN, CDR2 SYDVKM. CDR3 loop: CASSPPGIAYNEQFF. Written as DNA, the CDR3 is TGTGCCAGCAGTCCCCCGGGGATAGCTTACAATGAGCAGTTCTTC. The full variable domain, completed using reference TRBV28 and TRBJ2-1, is DVKVTQSSRYLVKRTGEKVFLECVQDMDHENMFWYRQDPGLGLRLIYFSYDVKMKEKGDIPEGYSVSREKKERFSLILESASTNQTSMYLCASSPPGIAYNEQFFGPGTRLTVL.

The chain carries TRBV7-2 and TRBJ2-1, with TRBD1 identical over 9 bases. Losses at the gene ends were 6 bases for V and 6 bases for J; bases not matched to a gene: 6. Germline V CDR1 and CDR2: SGHTA, FQGNSA. The CDR3 length is 14 residues. CDR3 in amino acids: CASSSGTGCNEQFF. As DNA, the CDR3 is TGTGCCAGCAGTTCCGGGACAGGGTGCAATGAGCAGTTCTTC.

V is TRBV6-4 and J is TRBJ1-1; 8 bases align to TRBD1. The CDR3 extends over 15 amino acids. Germline values: CDR1 MRHNA, CDR2 SNTAGT. V gave up 5 bases and J gave up 5 bases; unmatched junction bases: 10. This CDR3 reads CASSKRAGGETEAFF. DNA for the CDR3: TGTGCCAGCAGTAAAAGGGCAGGGGGCGAAACTGAAGCTTTCTTT.

The CDR3 nucleotides are TGCGCCAGCAGCTTGGAAAGGGCTAGCTTGGAGACCCAGTACTTC. It yields the protein CASSLERASLETQYF. This rearrangement joins TRBV5-1 to TRBJ2-5, with D perhaps matching TRBD2 (5 bases). The CDR3 has 15 amino acids. Per the germline V gene, CDR1 is SGHRS and CDR2 is YFSETQ. The V end was cut by 0 bases, the J end by 5 bases, with 14 bases between.

CDR3 coding DNA: TGTGCCAGCAGCCCACTCCCAGGAATAAATGAAAAACTGTTTTTT. It encodes CASSPLPGINEKLFF. The chain couples TRBV7-9 to TRBJ1-4; D gene uncertain. Trimming pared 5 bases from V and 5 bases from J, leaving 15 bases between. This CDR3 region has 15 residues. Looked up from germline, CDR1 is SEHNR and CDR2 is FQNEAQ (reference sequence). The variable domain in full, completed from reference TRBV7-9 and TRBJ1-4, reads DTGVSQNPRHKITKRGQNVTFRCDPISEHNRLYWYRQTLGQGPEFLTYFQNEAQLEKSRLLSDRFSAERPKGSFSTLEIQRTEQGDSAMYLCASSPLPGINEKLFFGSGTQLSVL.

The chain uses TRBV19 and TRBJ2-1; D gene uncertain. Germline loops: CDR1 LNHDA, CDR2 SQIVND (reference sequence). V was clipped by 3 bases and J by 7 bases, with 16 bases between them. This CDR3 is built from 15 residues. The CDR3 nucleotides read TGTGCCAGTAGTATTAGTAGCCCTTACTCAAATGAGCAGTTCTTC. Protein sequence: CASSISSPYSNEQFF.

This clone was seen just once. The V and J genes are TRBV7-2 and TRBJ2-7; D might be TRBD2 (6 bases). Germline CDR1 SGHTA, CDR2 FQGNSA. CDR3 size: 14 residues. Trimming cost V 4 bases and J 6 bases, with 16 bases left between them. CDR3 sequence (DNA): TGTGCCAGCAGCTCCGGCGTAGTGGGGGGCGAGCAGTACTTC. This translates into CASSSGVVGGEQYF.

The chain recombines TRBV7-8 with TRBJ2-1, with TRBD2 matching over 11 bases. The V gene's germline CDR1 is SGHVS and CDR2 FQNEAQ. This CDR3 has 15 amino acids. Trimming removed 5 bases from V and 8 bases from J; junction bases left unmatched: 8. Written as DNA, the CDR3 is TGTGCCAGCAGCCCTGGACTAGCGGGCGGCCATGAGCAGTTCTTC. It specifies CASSPGLAGGHEQFF.

Concerning this clone: Different DNA sequences within this sample yield the same CDR3. The chain recombines TRBV9 with TRBJ2-5, with D possibly TRBD1 on 5 matching bases. Trimming stripped 0 bases from V and 2 bases from J, with 8 bases between. Per the germline V gene, CDR1 is SGDLS and CDR2 is YYNGEE. The CDR3 is 14 amino acids. The CDR3 loop reads CASSVGGGQETQYF. In nucleotides, the CDR3 is TGTGCCAGCAGCGTAGGGGGCGGACAAGAGACCCAGTACTTC.